These T cell receptor beta chains were read from a single sample in a study of CD8+CD57+ T cells in acquired aplastic anemia. A single record per CDR3 protein comes from TCRdb applying MiXCR to the reads. Of approximately 160,000 distinct CDR3 sequences in the sample, around 40% were seen once. Sequences were obtained from sorted CD4+, CD8+, or CD8+CD57+ T cells (not recorded which) from PBMCs. All receptors derive from a human donor in good health. Both conserved end residues are part of each CDR3. A D gene is named only where the DNA matches it firmly. A clone size is listed for some rows: how often the clone was seen (once, few, many), or a class if it is expanded.

clone_size,j_call,d_call,v_call,cdr3_aa,cdr3_nt
NA,TRBJ2-7,NA,TRBV24-1,CATRDHRVPYEQYF,TGTGCCACCAGAGACCACAGGGTCCCCTACGAGCAGTACTTC
NA,TRBJ2-7,NA,TRBV27,CASRFGAGSYEQYF,TGTGCCAGCAGGTTCGGGGCAGGCTCCTACGAGCAGTACTTC
NA,TRBJ2-7,TRBD1,TRBV3-1,CASSTGTAKSYEQYF,TGTGCCAGCAGCACGGGGACAGCGAAAAGCTACGAGCAGTACTTC
once,TRBJ2-7,NA,TRBV4-1,CASSHIREFYEQYF,TGCGCCAGCAGCCATATCCGGGAATTCTACGAGCAGTACTTC
many,TRBJ2-1,NA,TRBV6-1,CASTADGYNEQFF,TGTGCCAGCACGGCGGACGGATACAATGAGCAGTTCTTC
once,TRBJ2-3,TRBD1,TRBV24-1,CATSDGDRSRTETQYF,TGTGCCACCAGTGACGGGGACAGGAGCAGAACAGAGACGCAGTATTTT
NA,TRBJ2-3,TRBD2,TRBV11-2,CASSPGTSGSTDTQYF,TGTGCCAGCAGCCCCGGGACTAGCGGTAGCACAGATACGCAGTATTTT
many,TRBJ2-2,TRBD1,TRBV9,CASSALTGAATNTGELFF,TGTGCCAGCAGCGCTCTGACAGGGGCCGCTACGAACACCGGGGAGCTGTTTTTT
NA,TRBJ1-5,NA,TRBV20-1,CSASDKEYQPQHF,TGCAGTGCTAGCGACAAGGAGTATCAGCCCCAGCATTTT
NA,TRBJ2-7,NA,TRBV7-2,CASSPIHGGEQYF,TGTGCCAGCAGCCCCATACACGGCGGCGAGCAGTACTTC